A selection of T cell receptor beta chains follows, all from one sample in a study of graft-versus-host responses after intestinal transplantation. Their antigens are not known. Data came from immunoSEQ multiplex PCR; TCRdb stores just in-frame clones and leaves some out. The sample consists of approximately 120,000 clones, approximately 92% of them appearing once. The sequencing here drew on unstimulated CD4+ T cells sorted from spleen or lymph node cells, taken before intestinal transplant. Receptors were obtained from a human donor who received an intestinal transplant. The CDR3 runs from the conserved cysteine through the conserved F or W.

v_call	j_call	cdr3_aa
TRBV4-1	TRBJ2-7	CASSQDSNSGGRREQYF
TRBV10-3	-	CAIGSWGVDYEQYF
TRBV15	TRBJ2-3	CATSRGNTDTQYF
TRBV14	TRBJ2-5	CASSEARGGTQYF
TRBV6-1	TRBJ1-2	CASSEMGDLYGYTF
TRBV6-1	TRBJ2-7	CASSRTSGPYEQYF
TRBV5-4	TRBJ1-2	CASSPRAGQGRDGYTF
TRBV11-1	TRBJ1-1	CASSSIPGGQGWTEAFF
TRBV7-9	TRBJ2-6	CASSSSGANVLTF
TRBV10-1	TRBJ2-1	CASSEGIYNEQFF
TRBV18	TRBJ2-5	CASSGGDRETQYF
TRBV13	TRBJ2-7	CASSFHHEQYF
TRBV6-1	TRBJ1-1	CASSESENTEAFF
TRBV21-1	TRBJ1-1	CASSPATSSVGQGASNTEAFF
TRBV5-1	TRBJ2-7	CASSPGGTGGSYEQYF
TRBV9	TRBJ2-2	CASSVGVVNTGELFF
TRBV9	TRBJ2-3	CASSVGWTSTDTQYF
TRBV6-5	TRBJ1-5	CASSYSGSAGPQHF
TRBV6-1	TRBJ1-6	CASREQGPLSSYNSPLHF
TRBV11-3	TRBJ1-3	CASSLDGPAGNTIYF
TRBV7-2	TRBJ2-6	CASSAPLSGANVLTF
TRBV10-3	TRBJ2-7	CAISGSNYEQYF
TRBV5-1	TRBJ1-1	CASSKRTANTEAFF
TRBV5-1	TRBJ2-2	CASSLDRMTGELFF
TRBV21-1	TRBJ2-2	CASSGGPPNTGELFF
TRBV19	TRBJ1-2	CASSRDASNYGYTF
TRBV7-2	TRBJ2-2	CASSLIGELFF
TRBV11-3	TRBJ2-2	CASSGLVGAGGTGELFF
TRBV5-1	TRBJ2-7	CASSRGDRSPEQYF
TRBV18	TRBJ1-3	CASSPISGNTIYF
TRBV7-8	TRBJ2-7	CASSLKRDRAYEQYF
TRBV11-2	TRBJ1-1	CASSFTGNTEAFF
TRBV4-2	TRBJ2-1	CASSLTTSGLYNEQFF
TRBV6-1	TRBJ1-1	CASTRQGAIEAFF
TRBV6-1	TRBJ1-1	CASSLQGGTEAFF
TRBV5-6	TRBJ1-2	CASSRTGVYGYTF